The present TCR beta chain was sequenced within a study of Ad26.COV2.S vaccination and SARS-CoV-2 variants. Overall study results and limits: Analyses of TCR breadth and depth may have underestimated total T cell responses.

For this clone: The antigen remains undetermined.

Treatment in this sample: 15 to 20 received Ad26.COV2.S at low or high dose, single or two shots; several received placebo; per-sample allocation not given. The samples date from day 63 after the first vaccine or placebo injection. This person who donated was an adult of 18-55 years in Boston. An Ad26 vector that expressed Wuhan-strain SARS-CoV-2 spike constituted the vaccine. Generated by immunoSEQ multiplex PCR, the TCRdb table keeps only in-frame clones and is missing some. The sample lists around 420,000 clones; 85% to 90% were seen once. With 5 bases removed from V and 1 base from J, the gap between germline ends came to 12 bases. Germline values: CDR1 SGHAT, CDR2 FQDESV (reference sequence). The CDR3 spans 15 residues.

The specimen was peripheral blood, collected in a trial of Ad26.COV2.S vaccine versus placebo. This clonotype was obtained from a person aged 18-60 years who received the Ad26.COV2.S COVID-19 vaccine or a placebo. The chain uses TRBV11-1 and TRBJ2-1, with a possible D match to TRBD1 (5 bases). DNA of the CDR3: TGTGCCAGCAGCCGACAGCCCGGGTCCTACAATGAGCAGTTCTTC. Translating gives CASSRQPGSYNEQFF.